Listed below are T cell receptor beta chains from one sample, sequenced in a study of T cell responses to AZD1222 COVID-19 vaccine. Sequenced by immunoSEQ multiplex PCR; TCRdb stores in-frame clones only, minus some. This sample carries fewer than 130,000 clones, 85% to 95% of them seen once, and the ten largest clones take 2.9%. Sequences were derived from peripheral blood, sampled 28 days after the second AZD1222 dose. The source is an adult who received the AZD1222 COVID-19 vaccine. Each CDR3 is given with its conserved first and last residue. The order of the fields is clone size, J gene, V gene, D gene, CDR3 DNA, CDR3 protein. A D gene is named only where the DNA matches it firmly. Where a row states a size, it is once, few, many or the class of an expanded clone; other rows omit it.

>.|TRBJ2-7|TRBV6-1|.
TGTGCCAGCAGTGAAGGGGCCCTACTGTACGAGCAGTACTTC
CASSEGALLYEQYF
>.|TRBJ1-2|TRBV19|TRBD1
TGTGCCAGTAGTAGGGGACAGGGGAATGGCTACACCTTC
CASSRGQGNGYTF
>.|TRBJ2-1|TRBV6-5|.
TGTGCCAGCAGTTACACCGGAAATGAGCAGTTCTTC
CASSYTGNEQFF
>.|TRBJ2-3|TRBV5-1|.
TGCGCCAGCAGCTTGACGGTGAACTCAGATACGCAGTATTTT
CASSLTVNSDTQYF
>.|TRBJ1-1|TRBV14|.
TGTGCCAGCAGCCAAGGGTTCCTCACTGAAGCTTTCTTT
CASSQGFLTEAFF
>.|TRBJ2-3|TRBV25-1|TRBD2
TGTGCCAGCAGTGCCTTAAATAGCGGGAGGGACACAGATACGCAGTATTTT
CASSALNSGRDTDTQYF
>.|TRBJ1-2|TRBV5-6|.
TGTGCCAGCAGAAGCGGGGTGCATGGCTACACCTTC
CASRSGVHGYTF
>.|TRBJ2-5|TRBV5-4|.
TGTGCCAGCAGCTTGGGGCAGGGTCCAGAGACCCAGTACTTC
CASSLGQGPETQYF
>.|TRBJ1-3|TRBV25-1|.
TGTGCCAGCAGTGATGACGGGGGCTCTGGAAACACCATATATTTT
CASSDDGGSGNTIYF
>.|TRBJ1-4|TRBV7-9|.
TGTGCCAGCCGAAAGACCGGCCCTTGGGCTGAAAAACTGTTTTTT
CASRKTGPWAEKLFF
>.|TRBJ1-1|TRBV6-5|.
TGTGCCAGCAGCTTCGGGGCGGGCGTCACTGAAGCTTTCTTT
CASSFGAGVTEAFF
>.|TRBJ1-6|TRBV6-5|TRBD1
TGTGCCAGCAGTTACTCGACAGGGGCCACGGGGAAACGCCTCCACTTT
CASSYSTGATGKRLHF
>.|TRBJ1-5|TRBV24-1|.
TGTGCCACCAGTGAGCGGAGCAATCAGCCCCAGCATTTT
CATSERSNQPQHF
>.|TRBJ2-2|TRBV27|TRBD2
TGTGCCAGCAGCCAGGGGCTAGCGGGGGCGGGGGAGCTGTTTTTT
CASSQGLAGAGELFF
>.|TRBJ1-5|TRBV23-1|.
TGCGCCAGAAAGACGGGAAGGGTACGCACCTCTAATCAGCCCCAGCATTTT
CARKTGRVRTSNQPQHF
>.|TRBJ1-4|TRBV5-5|TRBD1
TGTGCCAGCAGCAGGACAGGGATTGAAAAACTGTTTTTT
CASSRTGIEKLFF
>.|TRBJ1-1|TRBV6-5|.
TGTGCCAGCAGAGCCGGCTTAAACCCCTCCGCTTTCTTT
CASRAGLNPSAFF
>.|TRBJ2-6|TRBV6-5|TRBD2
TGTGCCAGCAGTAGCGGGGTTTCCGGGGCCAACGTCCTGACTTTC
CASSSGVSGANVLTF
>once|TRBJ1-6|TRBV2|TRBD1
TGTGCCAGAAAAACGGGACAGGGGAGCTCCTATAATTCACCCCTCCACTTT
CARKTGQGSSYNSPLHF
>.|TRBJ1-5|TRBV6-1|.
TGTGCCAGCAGTGAAGGCATCATCCCTTTTGGGGAGCCCCAGCATTTT
CASSEGIIPFGEPQHF
>.|TRBJ1-1|TRBV7-8|.
TGTGCCAGCAGCCCTTTAACCGGGACTGAAGCTTTCTTT
CASSPLTGTEAFF
>once|TRBJ1-2|TRBV28|.
TGTGCCAGCCGCACAGGGCAGGGAATAACTAACTATGGCTACACCTTC
CASRTGQGITNYGYTF
>.|TRBJ1-3|TRBV6-5|.
TGTGCCAGCAGGAGGATCTCTGGAAACACCATATATTTT
CASRRISGNTIYF
>.|TRBJ1-2|TRBV19|.
TGTGCCAGTAACCCGGGAATGGGGGCTGGCTACACCTTC
CASNPGMGAGYTF
>.|TRBJ1-1|TRBV14|.
TGTGCCAGCAGCCAATACCGTCGGACTGAAGCTTTCTTT
CASSQYRRTEAFF
>.|TRBJ1-2|TRBV7-8|.
TGTGCCAGCAGCCTGTCACAGGGTAGAGATGGCTACACCTTC
CASSLSQGRDGYTF
>.|TRBJ2-1|TRBV24-1|.
TGTGCCACCTCCCAGGAGGACAATGAGCAGTTCTTC
CATSQEDNEQFF
>.|TRBJ1-4|TRBV5-1|.
TGCGCCAGCAGCTTGTGGGGCAGAAATGAAAAACTGTTTTTT
CASSLWGRNEKLFF
>.|TRBJ1-2|TRBV7-9|.
TGTGCCAGCAGCGAAAAAAGCGGGCTATTTAACTATGGCTACACCTTC
CASSEKSGLFNYGYTF
>.|TRBJ2-2|TRBV4-1|TRBD2
TGCGCCAGCAGCCAACAGCGGGGGGGGAACACCGGGGAGCTGTTTTTT
CASSQQRGGNTGELFF
>.|TRBJ2-7|TRBV4-1|TRBD2
TGCGCCAGCAGCCAAGAATGGACTAGCGGGACGAACTACGAGCAGTACTTC
CASSQEWTSGTNYEQYF
>.|TRBJ1-2|TRBV18|.
TGTGCCAGCTCCCCCGGGGCGGATTCCTATGGCTACACCTTC
CASSPGADSYGYTF
>.|TRBJ1-2|TRBV2|.
TGTGCCAGCAGTGGTAGCAGCTACGGCTACACCTTC
CASSGSSYGYTF
>.|TRBJ2-1|TRBV6-1|TRBD2
TGTGCCAGCAGTGAACTTCTAGCGGGCCTCAATGAGCAGTTCTTC
CASSELLAGLNEQFF
>once|TRBJ1-2|TRBV29-1|.
TGCAGCGTAGAACGGGCCCTGAGGTATGGCTACACCTTC
CSVERALRYGYTF
>.|TRBJ1-2|TRBV3-1/TRBV3-2|.
TGTGCCAGCAGCCAACTGGCGAAGGGTTGGCGCGACTTC
CASSQLAKGWRDF
>once|TRBJ2-7|TRBV19|.
TGTGCCAGTAACACCCGATCCACAGGGAACCCCCACGAGCAGTACTTC
CASNTRSTGNPHEQYF
>.|TRBJ1-2|TRBV27|TRBD1
TGTGCCAGCAGTCGGGAGACAGGGGATGGCTACACCTTC
CASSRETGDGYTF
>.|TRBJ2-1|TRBV27|.
TGTGCCAGCAGAGAAGTGTACGACCAGTACGAGGATGAGCAGTTCTTC
CASREVYDQYEDEQFF
>.|TRBJ1-3|TRBV2|TRBD1
TGTGCCAGCAGTGAGCAGGGGGCGGGAAACACCATATATTTT
CASSEQGAGNTIYF
>.|TRBJ2-7|TRBV3-1/TRBV3-2|.
TGTGCCAGCAGCGAAGGAGGACAGACTTACTACGAGCAGTACTTC
CASSEGGQTYYEQYF
>.|TRBJ1-1|TRBV11-3|.
TGTGCCAGCAGTCTAGACCCCTACACTGAAGCTTTCTTT
CASSLDPYTEAFF
>.|TRBJ1-1|TRBV6-5|.
TGTGCCAGCAGTTACGGGCAGCTGAACACTGAAGCTTTCTTT
CASSYGQLNTEAFF
>.|TRBJ1-2|TRBV5-1|.
TGCGCCAGCAGCTTGTTCGCAGGGGAGGGTGGCTACACCTTC
CASSLFAGEGGYTF
>.|TRBJ2-2|TRBV2|.
TGTGCCAGCAGTGGGCAGCCCTTGGGCACCGGGGAGCTGTTTTTT
CASSGQPLGTGELFF